Detailed here is one T cell receptor beta chain. Assay: immunoSEQ multiplex PCR; the TCRdb copy retains only in-frame clones and omits some. Among approximately 350,000 clones listed, more than 75% were seen once. The sample's treatment: 15 to 20 received Ad26.COV2.S at low or high dose, single or two shots; roughly five received placebo; per-sample allocation not given. Sampling happened 63 days after the first vaccine or placebo injection. This sample stems from a study of Ad26.COV2.S vaccination and SARS-CoV-2 variants. V was clipped by 7 bases and J by 1 base, with 12 bases between them. This CDR3 contains 14 residues. Looked up from germline, CDR1 is SGHAT and CDR2 is FQNNGV.

The source was peripheral blood, collected in a trial of Ad26.COV2.S vaccine versus placebo. This sequence originates from a person between 18 and 65 years old who received the Ad26.COV2.S COVID-19 vaccine or a placebo. This rearrangement joins TRBV11-2 to TRBJ2-3, with D possibly matching TRBD2 (6 bases). In DNA, the CDR3 is TGTGCCAGCAACGAAGCGGGTCGCACAGATACGCAGTATTTT. This sequence encodes CASNEAGRTDTQYF.